These T cell receptor beta chains were read from a single sample in a study of T-cell memory formation after mild COVID-19. Each CDR3 protein is one row after TCRdb ran MiXCR on the 5' RACE reads. The data contain around 300,000 distinct CDR3 sequences, roughly an eighth of them singletons. Sequenced: PBMCs or a T cell subset sorted from them (not recorded which). The receptors derive from a man between 18 and 29 years old who had mild COVID-19 (a few samples of this study predate the infection). Cell type and time point are not known. The CDR3 runs from the conserved cysteine through the conserved F or W. A D gene is named only where the DNA matches it firmly. For some rows the clone size is stated as once, few or many, or as a class when expanded; others skip it.

abundance,j_gene,d_gene,v_gene,CDR3nt,CDR3aa
-,TRBJ2-2,-,TRBV7-9,TGTGCCAGCAGCTGGGACCGGGGCGGGGAGCTGTTTTTT,CASSWDRGGELFF
-,TRBJ1-1,-,TRBV19,TGTGCCAGTAAGGCGGGAAACACTGAAGCTTTCTTT,CASKAGNTEAFF
few,TRBJ2-1,-,TRBV5-6,TGTGCCAGCAGCTTGGCCAGAGGGGGGGCTCATGAGCAGTTCTTC,CASSLARGGAHEQFF
few,TRBJ1-3,-,TRBV25-1,TGTGCCAGCAGTGAATTTTTTGGTAGCTCTGGAAACACCATATATTTT,CASSEFFGSSGNTIYF
-,TRBJ1-4,TRBD1,TRBV3-1,TGTGCCAGCAGCCAACTCCAGGGGGCGCGAGAAAAACTGTTTTTT,CASSQLQGAREKLFF
few,TRBJ2-1,TRBD1,TRBV6-2/TRBV6-3,TGTGCCACCCGGGACAGGGGGTCCGTTGAGCAGTTCTTC,CATRDRGSVEQFF
few,TRBJ2-2,-,TRBV5-5,TGTGCCAGCAGCCCGATAGCTGTCACCGGGGAGCTGTTTTTT,CASSPIAVTGELFF
-,TRBJ1-1,-,TRBV20-1,TGCAGTGCTAGATTGGACAGTGAAGCTTTCTTT,CSARLDSEAFF
-,TRBJ2-2,TRBD1,TRBV6-5,TGTGCCAGCAGTTGGGGACAGGGGGCGGCCGGGGAGCTGTTTTTT,CASSWGQGAAGELFF
few,TRBJ2-5,-,TRBV29-1,TGCAGCGTTGAGTTAGGCAGGGGTAGTCAGGAGACCCAGTACTTC,CSVELGRGSQETQYF
few,TRBJ1-1,-,TRBV7-6,TGTGCCAGCAGCCTAAACGGGGCGGAGGCTTTCTTT,CASSLNGAEAFF
-,TRBJ2-4,TRBD1,TRBV4-1,TGCGCCAGCAGCCAAGAGCCGGGACAGGGTGTTACCAAAAACATTCAGTACTTC,CASSQEPGQGVTKNIQYF
-,TRBJ2-3,-,TRBV7-2,TGTGCCAGCAGCTTAAATGTGGGGGCTTCCGTTGGGAGCACAGATACGCAGTATTTT,CASSLNVGASVGSTDTQYF
-,TRBJ2-3,TRBD2,TRBV7-7,TGTGCTAGCAGCCGGGGACTAGCGGGGTCTAGCACAGATACGCAGTATTTT,CASSRGLAGSSTDTQYF
few,TRBJ1-5,TRBD1,TRBV5-1,TGCGCCAGCAGCGCACAACCCGGGACAGGGTTTACTCAGCCCCAGCATTTT,CASSAQPGTGFTQPQHF
-,TRBJ1-1,-,TRBV5-1,TGCGCCAGCACCTGGGGGACCGGGAACACTGAAGCTTTCTTT,CASTWGTGNTEAFF
few,TRBJ2-5,TRBD2,TRBV7-2,TGTGCCAGCAGCTTAGCTCGGGGGGGCTCCGGGGCCCAGTACTTC,CASSLARGGSGAQYF
few,TRBJ1-1,TRBD1,TRBV27,TGTGCCAGCAGTTTCTTGACAGGGTTCCGCACTGAAGCTTTCTTT,CASSFLTGFRTEAFF
-,TRBJ2-1,TRBD2,TRBV5-1,TGCGCCAGCAGTGGCGGGGGGGCCTACAATGAGCAGTTCTTC,CASSGGGAYNEQFF
few,TRBJ2-7,TRBD2,TRBV20-1,TGCAGTGCTGAGGGGCGGGGGGCCTACGAGCAGTACTTC,CSAEGRGAYEQYF
many,TRBJ1-5,-,TRBV6-2/TRBV6-3,TGTGCCAGCAGCTCCGGGACAAGGGAGGTTCAGCCCCAGCATTTT,CASSSGTREVQPQHF
-,TRBJ1-6,-,TRBV7-3,TGTGCCAGCAGCCCTCAAGGACAGCCGAATTCACCCCTCCACTTT,CASSPQGQPNSPLHF
many,TRBJ2-1,TRBD2,TRBV4-1,TGCGCCAGCAGCCAAGAGGGCGGGGGGGTATCCTACAATGAGCAGTTCTTC,CASSQEGGGVSYNEQFF
-,TRBJ2-2,-,TRBV25-1,TGTGCCAGCAGTGACCCAGGGTTGGCCGGGGAGCTGTTTTTT,CASSDPGLAGELFF
few,TRBJ1-3,-,TRBV7-2,TGTGCCAGCAGCGGCGGGCGTACGGGTGGAAACACCATATATTTT,CASSGGRTGGNTIYF
few,TRBJ2-3,-,TRBV4-1,TGCGCCAGCAGCGGGCACGGTAGCACAGATACGCAGTATTTT,CASSGHGSTDTQYF
many,TRBJ1-2,-,TRBV7-8,TGTGCCAGCAGCTTACAGGGACTCTACTATGGCTACACCTTC,CASSLQGLYYGYTF
few,TRBJ2-2,TRBD2,TRBV7-8,TGTGCCAGCAGCTCAGCGCGGGGGCTAGCGGGGGGGCCGTACACCGGGGAGCTGTTTTTT,CASSSARGLAGGPYTGELFF
many,TRBJ2-5,TRBD2,TRBV5-1,TGCGCCAGCAGCCCGTCTGGTGAGGTAGCGGGGGAGACCCAGTACTTC,CASSPSGEVAGETQYF
few,TRBJ2-1,-,TRBV24-1,TGTGCCACCAGTGATGGACTAAGGCTCGCTGAGCAGTTCTTC,CATSDGLRLAEQFF
-,TRBJ2-2,TRBD2,TRBV11-2,TGTGCCAGCAGCCCCGACGGGCTAGCGGGCACCGGGGAGCTGTTTTTT,CASSPDGLAGTGELFF
few,TRBJ1-1,-,TRBV5-1,TGCGCCAGCAGCTTGGACGGAGGGTGGGAAGCTTTCTTT,CASSLDGGWEAFF
-,TRBJ1-2,-,TRBV9,TGTGCCAGCAGCGCCCCCCCCGGGGGGTATGGCTACACCTTC,CASSAPPGGYGYTF
many,TRBJ1-6,-,TRBV7-2,TGTGCCAGCAGCTTTAAACAGGGAAATTCACCCCTCCACTTT,CASSFKQGNSPLHF
-,TRBJ2-2,-,TRBV4-3,TGCGCCAGCAGCCAAGTGTATCGGTATACCGGGGAGCTGTTTTTT,CASSQVYRYTGELFF
few,TRBJ1-6,-,TRBV15,TGTGCCACCAGCAGAGAGAGGGGTAATAATTCACCCCTCCACTTT,CATSRERGNNSPLHF
few,TRBJ2-7,TRBD1,TRBV6-5,TGTGCCAGCAGTTACGGGACAGGGCTCTACGAGCAGTACTTC,CASSYGTGLYEQYF
few,TRBJ1-1,-,TRBV6-5,TGTGCCAGCAGTTACCGGAGTGGAGGGAACACTGAAGCTTTCTTT,CASSYRSGGNTEAFF
-,TRBJ2-3,TRBD2,TRBV4-3,TGCGCCAGCAGCCAAGATTTTAGCGGGGGGTACACAGATACGCAGTATTTT,CASSQDFSGGYTDTQYF
-,TRBJ2-1,TRBD2,TRBV24-1,TGTGCCACCAGTGATCCGCGGGAGCGACTCAATGAGCAGTTCTTC,CATSDPRERLNEQFF
few,TRBJ2-5,-,TRBV4-2,TGTGCCAGCAGCCGGGGCCAGTCTGGTGAGGGGACCCAGTACTTC,CASSRGQSGEGTQYF
few,TRBJ1-1,-,TRBV10-3,TGTGCCATCAGTGAGTCGTTTATAGGTTCCACTGAAGCTTTCTTT,CAISESFIGSTEAFF
few,TRBJ1-1,TRBD1,TRBV12-3/TRBV12-4,TGTGCCAGCAGTTTAGGACAGGGGGCTTTGGTGGGCACTGAAGCTTTCTTT,CASSLGQGALVGTEAFF
-,TRBJ2-3,-,TRBV7-2,TGTGCCAGCAGCCTCGCCGGGCTAGGGATTGCAGATACGCAGTATTTT,CASSLAGLGIADTQYF
few,TRBJ1-2,-,TRBV9,TGTGCCAGCAGCGTCTCCGGGCCTTCCACGGATCTCCAAGGCTACACCTTC,CASSVSGPSTDLQGYTF
-,TRBJ2-5,-,TRBV5-1,TGCGCCAGCAGCTTGGAGTCAGGGCGACTCGAGACCCAGTACTTC,CASSLESGRLETQYF
few,TRBJ2-1,-,TRBV4-3,TGCGCCAGCAGCCAAGATTCCTTAAAGTGGGGTGAGCAGTTCTTC,CASSQDSLKWGEQFF
few,TRBJ2-3,-,TRBV5-1,TGCGCCAGCAGTCCCGGCTTGAGAAAGGGAGATACGCAGTATTTT,CASSPGLRKGDTQYF
many,TRBJ1-5,TRBD1,TRBV4-1,TGCGCCAGCAGCCAAGTTGACAGGGCTATCACCCAGCCCCAGCATTTT,CASSQVDRAITQPQHF
-,TRBJ2-1,-,TRBV6-2/TRBV6-3,TGTGCCAGCAGTTACTATGGGACGGCCCAAGGGAATGAGCAGTTCTTC,CASSYYGTAQGNEQFF
few,TRBJ2-6,-,TRBV7-6,TGTGCCAGCAGCCCTCTGGCGACTGGGGCCAACGTCCTGACTTTC,CASSPLATGANVLTF
-,TRBJ2-3,TRBD2,TRBV4-2,TGTGCCAGCAGCCCCCGACTAGCGGGACGCTTGGATACGCAGTATTTT,CASSPRLAGRLDTQYF
-,TRBJ1-1,-,TRBV3-1,TGTGCCAGCAGCCCGCCTGGAAGGGTCCCTGAAGCTTTCTTT,CASSPPGRVPEAFF